These 25 T cell receptor beta chains were all obtained from the same sample, sequenced in a study of shared clonotypes between healthy human individuals. Clones were sequenced by immunoSEQ multiplex PCR, and TCRdb holds only the in-frame ones, with some missing. The sample includes over 1.5 million clones, 95% to 99% of them seen just once. Sequenced input: naive CD4+ T cells sorted from blood. This sample's subset: CD45RA+ positively selected. Receptor source: a man aged 30 to 39 in good health.

CDR3 coding DNA: TGTGCCAGCAGCTTTAAGGAACTCAGCGAGCAGTTCTTC. The encoded protein is CASSFKELSEQFF. V is TRBV7-9 and J is TRBJ2-1; D is uncertain. CDR1 is SEHNR, CDR2 FQNEAQ, per germline (reference sequence). V shed 3 bases and J shed 10 bases, with 13 bases lying between them. CDR3 length equals 13 residues.

With regard to this clone: In the same sample, other DNA sequences code for this CDR3. The chain employs TRBV19 and TRBJ2-1, with D perhaps TRBD2 (5 bases). This CDR3 spans 14 amino acids. V was shortened by 2 bases and J by 0 bases, with 5 bases between the two germline ends. Germline lookup yields CDR1 LNHDA and CDR2 SQIVND (reference sequence). The CDR3 nucleotides are TGTGCCAGTAGTATAACTAGCTCCTACAATGAGCAGTTCTTC. Amino acid sequence: CASSITSSYNEQFF.

The sample holds one count of this clone. The CDR3 sequence: CASSWDLHGETQYF. The CDR3 DNA is TGTGCCAGCAGTTGGGACCTACACGGAGAGACCCAGTACTTC. V and J are TRBV2 and TRBJ2-5; D possibly uses TRBD1 or TRBD2 (5 bases each). The length of the CDR3 is 14 residues. Germline assignment: CDR1 SNHLY and CDR2 FYNNEI. Trimming cost V 5 bases and J 4 bases, with 14 bases left between them.

CDR3 nucleotides: TGCAGCGCAGGTGGGGGACAGGAGGATGGCTACACCTTC. Translating it yields CSAGGGQEDGYTF. This chain uses TRBV29-1 with TRBJ1-2; 8 bases line up with TRBD1. The CDR3 sequence is 13 residues long. Germline assignment: CDR1 SQVTM and CDR2 ANQGSEA. The ends lost 7 bases at V and 6 bases at J; junction bases unmatched: 10.

V gene TRBV19 combines with J gene TRBJ2-7, with TRBD2 matching 10 bases. V trimming: 5 bases; J trimming: 2 bases; junction bases outside the gene matches: 6. Germline CDR1 is LNHDA and CDR2 is SQIVND (reference sequence). This CDR3 is 15 amino acids long. CDR3 bases: TGTGCCAGTAGTTCGGGACTAGCGTTAACCTACGAGCAGTACTTC. Protein sequence: CASSSGLALTYEQYF.

As concerns this clone: At one of its ends the junction is not consistent with the germline gene, which may arise from a read error. The chain links TRBV7-9 to TRBJ2-1; TRBD2 agrees at 11 bases. CDR1 is SEHNR, CDR2 FQNEAQ, per germline (reference sequence). This CDR3 is built from 17 residues. The CDR3 DNA reads as TGTGCCAGCAGTTTAGGACTAGCGGGTAGAACTCACAATGAGCAGTTCTTC. As protein: CASSLGLAGRTHNEQFF.

The V and J genes are TRBV5-4 and TRBJ2-7; 10 nucleotides line up with TRBD1. V lost 4 bases to trimming and J lost 1 base; unmatched junction nucleotides: 11. Germline assignment: CDR1 SGHNT and CDR2 YYREEE (reference sequence). The CDR3 contains 17 residues. The CDR3, as DNA: TGTGCCAGCAGCCCCGGTCTTAGGGACAGGGGTTCCTACGAGCAGTACTTC. Translated: CASSPGLRDRGSYEQYF. Filled out from reference TRBV5-4 and TRBJ2-7, the complete variable domain reads ETGVTQSPTHLIKTRGQQVTLRCSSQSGHNTVSWYQQALGQGPQFIFQYYREEENGRGNFPPRFSGLQFPNYSSELNVNALELDDSALYLCASSPGLRDRGSYEQYFGPGTRLTVT.

V gene TRBV7-9 combines with J gene TRBJ2-1, with D maybe TRBD2 (6 bases). This CDR3 comprises 14 residues. The V end lost 1 base, the J end lost 10 bases, and 14 bases lay between the germline ends. From germline, CDR1 is SEHNR and CDR2 FQNEAQ (reference sequence). The CDR3 DNA reads TGTGCCAGCAGCTTAGGGGCAGCGGGTGAAGAGCAGTTCTTC. It specifies CASSLGAAGEEQFF.

The rearrangement joins TRBV28 to TRBJ1-4, with D unclear. This CDR3 contains 17 residues. Germline assignment: CDR1 MDHEN and CDR2 SYDVKM. Between the trimmed V and J ends, which lost 5 bases and 0 bases, there was a span of 16 bases. The CDR3, as DNA: TGTGCCAGCAGTCAAGCTCCCCGGTTAGCAACTAATGAAAAACTGTTTTTT. This translates into CASSQAPRLATNEKLFF.

V usage is TRBV4-3 and J usage is TRBJ1-5; 9 bases align to TRBD1. Germline V gene data show CDR1 as LGHNA and CDR2 as YSLEER. V lost 3 bases to trimming and J lost 5 bases; unmatched junction nucleotides: 2. This CDR3 is built from 14 residues. As DNA, the CDR3 is TGCGCCAGCAGCCACCGACAGGGGGATCAGCCCCAGCATTTT. Its translation: CASSHRQGDQPQHF.

The V call is TRBV9, the J call TRBJ2-2; weak D call: TRBD2 (5 bases). In germline, CDR1 is SGDLS, CDR2 YYNGEE. This CDR3 region has 16 residues. V was clipped by 2 bases and J by 3 bases, with 14 bases between them. The CDR3 sequence is CASSVRSLADTGELFF. The CDR3 coding sequence is TGTGCCAGCAGCGTCAGGTCTCTAGCTGACACCGGGGAGCTGTTTTTT. Using reference TRBV9 and TRBJ2-2 for the parts outside the CDR3, the full variable domain is DSGVTQTPKHLITATGQRVTLRCSPRSGDLSVYWYQQSLDQGLQFLIQYYNGEERAKGNILERFSAQQFPDLHSELNLSSLELGDSALYFCASSVRSLADTGELFFGEGSRLTVL.

The V and J genes are TRBV11-3 and TRBJ2-7; D is undetermined. The germline V and J ends were trimmed by 4 bases and 2 bases, with 6 bases remaining between them. Looked up from germline, CDR1 is SGHNT and CDR2 is YENEEA. The CDR3 has 12 amino acids. CDR3: CASSSSPYEQYF. CDR3 sequence (DNA): TGTGCCAGCAGCTCCTCGCCCTACGAGCAGTACTTC.

A remark on this clone: Distinct nucleotide sequences in the sample also encode this CDR3. The rearrangement joins TRBV18 to TRBJ2-2; no definite D call. V was pared by 6 bases and J by 1 base, with 6 bases between. CDR1 and CDR2 from the germline V gene are KGHSH and LQKENI. The CDR3 is 13 residues long. The CDR3 DNA reads as TGTGCCAGCTCCCTAAAGAACACCGGGGAGCTGTTTTTT. Translation: CASSLKNTGELFF.

This sequence joins TRBV7-2 and TRBJ1-3; D unclear. V was shortened by 2 bases and J by 5 bases, with 10 bases between the two germline ends. The CDR3 consists of 14 residues. Germline CDR1 SGHTA, CDR2 FQGNSA. The CDR3: CASSLQGIRNTIYF. In DNA form, the CDR3 reads TGTGCCAGCAGCTTACAAGGGATACGAAACACCATATATTTT.

CDR3 residues: CASSLSTLRGYEQYF. In DNA, the CDR3 is TGTGCCAGCAGTTTATCGACACTAAGGGGCTACGAGCAGTACTTC. The V and J genes are TRBV28 and TRBJ2-7, with D tentatively TRBD1 (5 bases). V was pared by 1 base and J by 3 bases, with 13 bases between. The germline V gene encodes CDR1 MDHEN and CDR2 SYDVKM. CDR3 length: 15 amino acids.

V and J are TRBV15 and TRBJ2-7; TRBD2 is a possible D gene (6 bases). Germline CDR1 LNHNV, CDR2 YYDKDF (reference sequence). The V and J ends lost 1 base and 3 bases respectively, with 16 bases between them. This CDR3 has 16 residues. This CDR3 reads CATSRVLGGANYEQYF. In nucleotides, the CDR3 is TGTGCCACCAGCAGAGTCTTAGGCGGGGCCAACTACGAGCAGTACTTC. Based on the CDR3 plus reference TRBV15 and TRBJ2-7, the full variable domain is DAMVIQNPRYQVTQFGKPVTLSCSQTLNHNVMYWYQQKSSQAPKLLFHYYDKDFNNEADTPDNFQSRRPNTSFCFLDIRSPGLGDTAMYLCATSRVLGGANYEQYFGPGTRLTVT.

Of note for this clone: The identical CDR3 is also encoded by other nucleotide sequences in the sample. The chain links TRBV5-1 to TRBJ2-2, with unresolved D. This CDR3 has 15 amino acids. V shed 2 bases and J shed 0 bases, with 8 bases lying between them. The germline CDR1 and CDR2 sequences are SGHRS and YFSETQ. The CDR3 DNA sequence: TGCGCCAGCAGCTTAGGCCAAACGAACACCGGGGAGCTGTTTTTT. Amino acid sequence: CASSLGQTNTGELFF.

The V gene is TRBV28, the J gene TRBJ2-7; D gene uncertain. Trimming removed 6 bases from V and 3 bases from J, with 15 bases in between. Per germline, CDR1 MDHEN and CDR2 SYDVKM. The CDR3 runs 14 residues. The CDR3 coding sequence is TGTGCCAGCAGCCCATCAGGAAGAAACTACGAGCAGTACTTC. Translated: CASSPSGRNYEQYF.

V and J are TRBV29-1 and TRBJ1-3, with unresolved D. The germline V gene encodes CDR1 SQVTM and CDR2 ANQGSEA. V lost 6 bases and J 8 bases, leaving 8 bases between the germline ends. This CDR3 has 10 residues. The CDR3 DNA is TGCAGCGTCCTCGAGGACACCATATATTTT. This sequence encodes CSVLEDTIYF.

This chain connects TRBV5-1 to TRBJ1-5; possibly TRBD1 for D (5 bases). The V and J ends lost 4 bases and 7 bases respectively, with 12 bases between them. The germline V gene encodes CDR1 SGHRS and CDR2 YFSETQ. The CDR3 length is 13 residues. Here the CDR3 reads CASSGQGGQPQHF. The CDR3 nucleotides read TGCGCCAGCAGCGGGCAGGGAGGGCAGCCCCAGCATTTT.

This rearrangement joins TRBV2 to TRBJ2-1; D gene uncertain. V lost 4 bases, J lost 4 bases, and 8 bases lay in between. The V gene's germline CDR1 is SNHLY and CDR2 FYNNEI. The length of the CDR3 is 13 residues. CDR3 amino acids: CASSVAAYNEQFF. Here the CDR3 DNA reads TGTGCCAGCAGTGTAGCTGCGTACAATGAGCAGTTCTTC.

This clone has a single count. This chain connects TRBV19 to TRBJ2-2; 9 nucleotides agree with TRBD1. The V and J ends lost 5 bases and 6 bases, in that order; junction bases with no gene match: 7. Germline values: CDR1 LNHDA, CDR2 SQIVND (reference sequence). The CDR3 has 15 residues. CDR3 sequence (DNA): TGTGCCAGTAGTCAGACAGGGGGAAAAGCCGGGGAGCTGTTTTTT. Translating it yields CASSQTGGKAGELFF.

V and J are TRBV27 and TRBJ1-4; 10 bases fit TRBD1. The V and J ends lost 6 bases and 8 bases, in that order; junction bases with no gene match: 6. The CDR3 extends over 14 amino acids. Per the germline V gene, CDR1 is MNHEY and CDR2 is SMNVEV (reference sequence). The CDR3 nucleotides read TGTGCCAGCAGCGACAGGGGGCGGGGGGAAAAACTGTTTTTT. Protein product: CASSDRGRGEKLFF. Full variable domain (missing parts from reference TRBV27 and TRBJ1-4): EAQVTQNPRYLITVTGKKLTVTCSQNMNHEYMSWYRQDPGLGLRQIYYSMNVEVTDKGDVPEGYKVSRKEKRNFPLILESPSPNQTSLYFCASSDRGRGEKLFFGSGTQLSVL.

The chain couples TRBV5-6 to TRBJ2-2; D not resolved. Trimming took 5 bases from V and 6 from J, leaving 11 bases between them. The CDR3 runs to 13 residues. Germline CDR1 is SGHDT and CDR2 is YYEEEE. The DNA of the CDR3 is TGTGCCAGCAGTACTATCAACGCCGGGGAGCTGTTTTTT. This translates into CASSTINAGELFF.

A remark on this clone: Distinct nucleotide sequences in the sample also encode this CDR3. V is TRBV5-4 and J is TRBJ2-7; D is uncertain. The CDR3 runs 12 residues. The germline V and J ends were trimmed by 4 bases and 1 base, with 6 bases remaining between them. CDR1 and CDR2 (germline): SGHNT, YYREEE (reference sequence). This chain's CDR3 is CASSLASYEQYF. The CDR3 DNA reads TGTGCCAGCAGCCTGGCGTCCTACGAGCAGTACTTC.